These 5 T cell receptor beta chains share one sample of origin, sequenced in a study of cytomegalovirus exposure and HLA in healthy donors. PCR amplification relied on 60 Vbeta primers (plus 13 Jbeta primers). Measured with immunoSEQ multiplex PCR; TCRdb has only the in-frame clones, and not every one. The table records about 130,000 clones, 83% of them present only once. Material for sequencing was PBMCs. Receptors were obtained from a woman aged 40 to 50 in good health and CMV-seropositive.

This chain joins TRBV2 and TRBJ2-1; 7 nucleotides align to TRBD2. The CDR3 is 14 residues long. The V and J ends lost 1 base and 7 bases, in that order; junction bases with no gene match: 4. Germline CDR1 and CDR2: SNHLY and FYNNEI. The CDR3 loop reads CASSEVWEGNEQFF. CDR3 nucleotide sequence: TGTGCCAGCAGTGAAGTGTGGGAGGGGAATGAGCAGTTCTTC.

V gene TRBV11-2 combines with J gene TRBJ2-1; TRBD2 is a possible D gene (9 bases). This CDR3 is 19 amino acids long. With 4 bases removed from V and 7 bases from J, the gap between germline ends came to 29 bases. Germline loops: CDR1 SGHAT, CDR2 FQNNGV. This chain's CDR3 is CASSSPRQGARSGRNEQFF. In nucleotides, the CDR3 is TGTGCCAGCAGCTCCCCCCGCCAGGGGGCGAGGAGCGGGAGGAATGAGCAGTTCTTC.

This clone was picked up one time. J is TRBJ1-3 and V is TRBV5-8; perhaps TRBD1 as D (6 bases). V was shortened by 3 bases and J by 10 bases, with 20 bases between the two germline ends. CDR3 length: 15 amino acids. Germline V lookup: CDR1 SGHTS, CDR2 YDEGEE. CDR3 loop: CASSWWQGRGDTIYF. The CDR3, as DNA: TGTGCCAGCAGCTGGTGGCAGGGGCGAGGGGATACCATATATTTT.

The chain links TRBV30 to TRBJ2-1, with D possibly being TRBD2 (5 bases). The CDR3 sequence is 13 residues long. Trimming took off 5 bases at V and 2 bases at J, with 10 bases between the two ends. Germline lookup yields CDR1 GTSNPN and CDR2 SVGIG (reference sequence). The CDR3 region has the DNA TGTGCCTGGGACCGGGGAACCTACAATGAGCAGTTCTTC. It translates to CAWDRGTYNEQFF.

The chain couples TRBV7-2 to TRBJ1-4; D possibly corresponds to TRBD1 (5 bases). The CDR3 extends over 15 amino acids. Per the germline V gene, CDR1 is SGHTA and CDR2 is FQGNSA. V was shortened by 3 bases and J by 8 bases, with 16 bases between the two germline ends. The CDR3 DNA sequence: TGTGCCAGCAGCTTCTTGACGGGAGGGGTCGAAAAACTGTTTTTT. It specifies CASSFLTGGVEKLFF.